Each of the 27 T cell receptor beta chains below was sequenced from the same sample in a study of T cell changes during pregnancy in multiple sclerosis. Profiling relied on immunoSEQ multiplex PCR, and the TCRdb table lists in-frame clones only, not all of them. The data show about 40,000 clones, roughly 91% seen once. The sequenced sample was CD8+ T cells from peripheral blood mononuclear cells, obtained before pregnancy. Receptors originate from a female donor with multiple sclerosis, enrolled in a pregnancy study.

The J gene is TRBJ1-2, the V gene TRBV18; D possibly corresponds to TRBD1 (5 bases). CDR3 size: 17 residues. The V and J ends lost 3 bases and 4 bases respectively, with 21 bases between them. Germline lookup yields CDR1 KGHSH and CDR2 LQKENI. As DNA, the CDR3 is TGTGCCAGCTCACCCCTGGTTACAGGAGTAGAGGTCTATGGCTACACCTTC. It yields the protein CASSPLVTGVEVYGYTF.

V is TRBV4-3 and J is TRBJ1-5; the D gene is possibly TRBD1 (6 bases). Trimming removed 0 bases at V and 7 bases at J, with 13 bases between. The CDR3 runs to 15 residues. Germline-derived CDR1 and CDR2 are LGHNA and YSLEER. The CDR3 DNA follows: TGCGCCAGCAGCCAAGAGGACAGCTTGAGACAGCCCCAGCATTTT. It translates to CASSQEDSLRQPQHF.

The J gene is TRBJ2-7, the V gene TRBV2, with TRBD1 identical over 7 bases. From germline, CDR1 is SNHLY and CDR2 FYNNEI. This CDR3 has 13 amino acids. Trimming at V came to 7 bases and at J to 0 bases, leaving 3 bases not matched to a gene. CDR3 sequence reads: CASNRDSSYEQYF. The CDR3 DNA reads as TGTGCCAGCAACCGGGACAGCTCCTACGAGCAGTACTTC.

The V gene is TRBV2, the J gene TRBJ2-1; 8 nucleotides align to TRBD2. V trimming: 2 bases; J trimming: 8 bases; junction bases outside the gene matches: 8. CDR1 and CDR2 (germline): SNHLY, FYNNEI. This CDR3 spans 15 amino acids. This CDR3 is CASSESLAVSDEQFF. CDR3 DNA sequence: TGTGCCAGCAGTGAATCACTAGCGGTCTCGGATGAGCAGTTCTTC.

CDR3 amino acids: CASSQTGAEAFF. The CDR3 nucleotides are TGTGCCAGCAGCCAGACAGGCGCTGAAGCTTTCTTT. This rearrangement joins TRBV14 to TRBJ1-1, with D possibly TRBD1 on 6 matching bases. Germline-derived CDR1 and CDR2 are SGHDN and FVKESK. The length of the CDR3 is 12 residues. The V end lost 3 bases, the J end lost 6 bases, and 8 bases lay between the germline ends. The full variable domain, rest sourced from reference TRBV14 and TRBJ1-1, is EAGVTQFPSHSVIEKGQTVTLRCDPISGHDNLYWYRRVMGKEIKFLLHFVKESKQDESGMPNNRFLAERTGGTYSTLKVQPAELEDSGVYFCASSQTGAEAFFGQGTRLTVV.

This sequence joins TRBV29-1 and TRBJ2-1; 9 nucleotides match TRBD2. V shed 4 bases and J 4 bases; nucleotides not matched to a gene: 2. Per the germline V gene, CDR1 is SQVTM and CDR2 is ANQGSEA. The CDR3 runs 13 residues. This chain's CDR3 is CSVGAGGYNEQFF. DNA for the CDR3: TGCAGCGTTGGGGCGGGGGGGTACAATGAGCAGTTCTTC.

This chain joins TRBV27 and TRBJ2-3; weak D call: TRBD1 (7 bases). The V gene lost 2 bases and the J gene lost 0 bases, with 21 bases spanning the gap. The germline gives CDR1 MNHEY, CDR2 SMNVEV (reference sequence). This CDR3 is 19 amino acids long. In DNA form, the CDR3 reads TGTGCCAGCAGTTTAGCTATCCTACAGGGGACTTCTAGCACAGATACGCAGTATTTT. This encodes CASSLAILQGTSSTDTQYF.

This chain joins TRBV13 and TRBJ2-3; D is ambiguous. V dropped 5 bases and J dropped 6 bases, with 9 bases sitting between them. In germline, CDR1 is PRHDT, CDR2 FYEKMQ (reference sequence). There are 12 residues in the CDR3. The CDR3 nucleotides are TGTGCCAGCAGCCAACTTAAGGATACGCAGTATTTT. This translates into CASSQLKDTQYF.

In nucleotides, the CDR3 is TGTGCCAGCAGTGTCCAGGGGAGCTATGGCTACACCTTC. Translating gives CASSVQGSYGYTF. V usage is TRBV27 and J usage is TRBJ1-2; TRBD1 might be the D (6 bases). The V end lost 5 bases, the J end lost 4 bases, and 11 bases lay between the germline ends. Germline loops: CDR1 MNHEY, CDR2 SMNVEV (reference sequence). This CDR3 has 13 residues.

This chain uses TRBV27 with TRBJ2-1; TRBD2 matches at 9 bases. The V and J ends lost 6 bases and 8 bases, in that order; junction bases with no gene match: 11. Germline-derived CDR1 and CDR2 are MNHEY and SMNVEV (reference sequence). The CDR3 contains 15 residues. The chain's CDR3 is CASRQREVGFYEQFF. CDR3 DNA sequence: TGTGCCAGCAGACAGCGGGAGGTCGGTTTTTATGAGCAGTTCTTC.

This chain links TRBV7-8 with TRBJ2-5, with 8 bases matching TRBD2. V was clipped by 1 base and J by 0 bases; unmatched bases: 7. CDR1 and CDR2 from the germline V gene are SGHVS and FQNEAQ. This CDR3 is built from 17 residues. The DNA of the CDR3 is TGTGCCAGCAGCTTAGGGGGTCCGACTAGCGACCAAGAGACCCAGTACTTC. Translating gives CASSLGGPTSDQETQYF.

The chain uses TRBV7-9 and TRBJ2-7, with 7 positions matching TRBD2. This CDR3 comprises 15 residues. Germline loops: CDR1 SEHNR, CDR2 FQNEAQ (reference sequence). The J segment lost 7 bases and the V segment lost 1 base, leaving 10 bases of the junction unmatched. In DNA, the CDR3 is TGTGCCAGCAGCTTAGTCGCGGGAGTACTGAGGGAGCAGTACTTC. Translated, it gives CASSLVAGVLREQYF.

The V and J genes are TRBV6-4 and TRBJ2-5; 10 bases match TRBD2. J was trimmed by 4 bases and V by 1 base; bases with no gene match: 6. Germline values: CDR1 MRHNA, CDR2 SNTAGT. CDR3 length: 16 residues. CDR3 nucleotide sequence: TGTGCCAGCAGTGACTTTGAAGCGGGAGGGGGAGAGACCCAGTACTTC. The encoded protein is CASSDFEAGGGETQYF.

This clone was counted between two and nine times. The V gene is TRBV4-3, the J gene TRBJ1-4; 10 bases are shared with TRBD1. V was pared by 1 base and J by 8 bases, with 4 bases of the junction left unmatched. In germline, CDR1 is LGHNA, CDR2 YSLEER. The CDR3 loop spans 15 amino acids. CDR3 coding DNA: TGCGCCAGCAGCCAAGTAGGGACAGGGGAGGAAAAACTGTTTTTT. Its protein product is CASSQVGTGEEKLFF.

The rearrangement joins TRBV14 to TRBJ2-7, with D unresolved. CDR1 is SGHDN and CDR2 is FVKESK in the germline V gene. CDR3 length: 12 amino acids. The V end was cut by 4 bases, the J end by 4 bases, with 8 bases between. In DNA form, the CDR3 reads TGTGCCAGCAGCCCCAGGAATTACGAGCAGTACTTC. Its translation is CASSPRNYEQYF.

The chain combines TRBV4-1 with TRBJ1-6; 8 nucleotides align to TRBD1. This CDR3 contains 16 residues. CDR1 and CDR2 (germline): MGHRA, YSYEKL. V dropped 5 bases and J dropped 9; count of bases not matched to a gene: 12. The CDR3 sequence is CASSGNPGGAGSPLHF. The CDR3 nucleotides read TGCGCCAGCAGCGGAAACCCAGGGGGCGCGGGTTCACCCCTCCACTTT.

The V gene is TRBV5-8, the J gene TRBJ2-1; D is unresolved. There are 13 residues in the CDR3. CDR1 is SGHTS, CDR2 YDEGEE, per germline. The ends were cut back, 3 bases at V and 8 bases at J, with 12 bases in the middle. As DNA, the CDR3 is TGTGCCAGCAGCTCAGTAATCCCGTATGAGCAGTTCTTC. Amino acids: CASSSVIPYEQFF.

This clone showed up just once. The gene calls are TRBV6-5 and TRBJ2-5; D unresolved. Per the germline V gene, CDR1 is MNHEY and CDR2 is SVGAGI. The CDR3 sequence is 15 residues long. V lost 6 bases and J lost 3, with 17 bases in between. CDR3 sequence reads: CASSPVLDSEETQYF. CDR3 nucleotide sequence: TGTGCCAGCAGCCCAGTCCTAGACTCTGAAGAGACCCAGTACTTC.

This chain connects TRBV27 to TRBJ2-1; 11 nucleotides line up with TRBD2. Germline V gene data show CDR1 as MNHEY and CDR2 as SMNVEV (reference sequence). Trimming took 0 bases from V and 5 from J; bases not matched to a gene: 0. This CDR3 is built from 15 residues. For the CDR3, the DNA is TGTGCCAGCAGTTTATCGACTAGCGGGAACAATGAGCAGTTCTTC. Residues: CASSLSTSGNNEQFF.

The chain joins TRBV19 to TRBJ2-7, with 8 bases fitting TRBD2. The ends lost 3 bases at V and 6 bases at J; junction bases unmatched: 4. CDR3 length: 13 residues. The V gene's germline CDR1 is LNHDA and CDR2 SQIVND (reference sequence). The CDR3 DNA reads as TGTGCCAGTAGTATGCAGCGGGGGCCCGAGCAGTACTTC. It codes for CASSMQRGPEQYF.

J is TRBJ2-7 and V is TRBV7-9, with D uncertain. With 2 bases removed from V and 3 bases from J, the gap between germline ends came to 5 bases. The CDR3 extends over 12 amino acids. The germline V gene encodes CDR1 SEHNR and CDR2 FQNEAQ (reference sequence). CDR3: CASSLRVYEQYF. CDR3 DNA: TGTGCCAGCAGCTTAAGAGTCTACGAGCAGTACTTC.

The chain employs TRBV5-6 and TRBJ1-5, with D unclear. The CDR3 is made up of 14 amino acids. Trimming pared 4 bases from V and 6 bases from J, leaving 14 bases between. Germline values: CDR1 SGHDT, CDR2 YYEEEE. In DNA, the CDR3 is TGTGCCAGCAGCCTTAGACGAACTACTCAGCCCCAGCATTTT. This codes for CASSLRRTTQPQHF. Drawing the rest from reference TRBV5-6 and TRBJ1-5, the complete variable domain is DAGVTQSPTHLIKTRGQQVTLRCSPKSGHDTVSWYQQALGQGPQFIFQYYEEEERQRGNFPDRFSGHQFPNYSSELNVNALLLGDSALYLCASSLRRTTQPQHFGDGTRLSIL.

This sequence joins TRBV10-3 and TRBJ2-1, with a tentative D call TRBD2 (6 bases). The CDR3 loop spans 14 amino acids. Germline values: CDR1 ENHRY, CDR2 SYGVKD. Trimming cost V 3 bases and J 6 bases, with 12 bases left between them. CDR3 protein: CAISDPDYSNEQFF. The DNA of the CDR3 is TGTGCCATCAGTGACCCGGACTACTCCAATGAGCAGTTCTTC.

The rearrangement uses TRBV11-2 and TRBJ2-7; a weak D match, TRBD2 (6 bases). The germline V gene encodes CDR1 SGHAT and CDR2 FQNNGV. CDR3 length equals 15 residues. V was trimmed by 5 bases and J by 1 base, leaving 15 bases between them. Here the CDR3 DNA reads TGTGCCAGCAGCCCCACCGGGACTCTGTCCTACGAGCAGTACTTC. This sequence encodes CASSPTGTLSYEQYF.

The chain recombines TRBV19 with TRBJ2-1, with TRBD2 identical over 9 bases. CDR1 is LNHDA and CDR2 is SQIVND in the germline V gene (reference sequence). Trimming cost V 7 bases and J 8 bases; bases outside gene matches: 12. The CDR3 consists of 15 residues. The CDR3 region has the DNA TGTGCCAGTAATGAGGCTAGCGGGGTGAGGGATGAGCAGTTCTTC. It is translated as CASNEASGVRDEQFF.

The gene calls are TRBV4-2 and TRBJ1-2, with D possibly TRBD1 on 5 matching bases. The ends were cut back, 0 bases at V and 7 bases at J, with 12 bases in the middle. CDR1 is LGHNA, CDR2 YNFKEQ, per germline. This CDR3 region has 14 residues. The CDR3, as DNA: TGTGCCAGCAGCCAAGAGCAGGGCTACGGTGGCTACACCTTC. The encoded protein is CASSQEQGYGGYTF.

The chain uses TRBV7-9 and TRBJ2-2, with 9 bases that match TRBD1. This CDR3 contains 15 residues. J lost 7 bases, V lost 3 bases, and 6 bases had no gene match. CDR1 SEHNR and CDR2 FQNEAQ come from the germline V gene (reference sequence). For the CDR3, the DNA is TGTGCCAGCAGCTTGGGACAGGGCGAGGGCGGGGAGCTGTTTTTT. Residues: CASSLGQGEGGELFF.